Listed below are T cell receptor beta chains from one sample, sequenced in a study of cytomegalovirus exposure and HLA in healthy donors. Method: immunoSEQ multiplex PCR; TCRdb's copy keeps in-frame clones and lacks some. The sample consists of about 240,000 clones, approximately 85% of them appearing once. The sample was PBMCs. These receptors all come from a girl between 2 and 10 years old in good health and CMV-seronegative. Both conserved end residues are part of each CDR3. The order of the fields is J gene, V gene, D gene, clone size, CDR3 DNA, CDR3 protein. A D gene is named only where the DNA matches it firmly. Only part of the rows carry a size: once, few, many, or a class if the clone is expanded.

j_call: TRBJ2-3
v_call: TRBV5-1
d_call: TRBD2
clone_size: NA
cdr3_nt: TGCGCCAGCAGCTTGGGGGGCATGGCGGGAGGCCCAGATACGCAGTATTTT
cdr3_aa: CASSLGGMAGGPDTQYF

j_call: TRBJ2-7
v_call: TRBV7-9
d_call: TRBD1
clone_size: NA
cdr3_nt: TGTGCCAGCAGCTCCCGGACAGGGGGCGACGAGCAGTACTTC
cdr3_aa: CASSSRTGGDEQYF

j_call: TRBJ2-7
v_call: TRBV5-1
d_call: NA
clone_size: NA
cdr3_nt: TGCGCCAGCAGCTTGGAGCTGAGCTCCTACGAGCAGTACTTC
cdr3_aa: CASSLELSSYEQYF

j_call: TRBJ1-5
v_call: TRBV10-2
d_call: NA
clone_size: NA
cdr3_nt: TGCGCCAGCAGTGTCCGTGCGGAGTATAGCAATCAGCCCCAGCATTTT
cdr3_aa: CASSVRAEYSNQPQHF

j_call: TRBJ2-7
v_call: TRBV7-2
d_call: NA
clone_size: NA
cdr3_nt: TGTGCCAGCAGCTTAGCTGGCGGCCTAAGCTCCTACGAGCAGTACTTC
cdr3_aa: CASSLAGGLSSYEQYF

j_call: TRBJ2-2
v_call: TRBV10-1
d_call: TRBD1
clone_size: NA
cdr3_nt: TGCGCCAGCAGTGACTACCCGGGACAGGGGACCGGGGAGCTGTTTTTT
cdr3_aa: CASSDYPGQGTGELFF

j_call: TRBJ1-6
v_call: TRBV19
d_call: NA
clone_size: NA
cdr3_nt: TGTGCCACAACGGGGGGTGGGTCCTATAATTCACCCCTCCACTTT
cdr3_aa: CATTGGGSYNSPLHF

j_call: TRBJ2-7
v_call: TRBV6-6
d_call: TRBD1
clone_size: once
cdr3_nt: TGTGCCAGCAGTTACCTGGGACAGGGCACCCCCTACGAGCAGTACTTC
cdr3_aa: CASSYLGQGTPYEQYF

j_call: TRBJ2-3
v_call: TRBV30
d_call: NA
clone_size: NA
cdr3_nt: TGTGCCTGGAGTTTGAGAGATACGCAGTATTTT
cdr3_aa: CAWSLRDTQYF

j_call: TRBJ2-4
v_call: TRBV7-2
d_call: NA
clone_size: NA
cdr3_nt: TGTGCCAGCAGGTCCCCGACAGTAGCCAAAAACATTCAGTACTTC
cdr3_aa: CASRSPTVAKNIQYF

j_call: TRBJ1-2
v_call: TRBV15
d_call: NA
clone_size: NA
cdr3_nt: TGTGCCACCAACGAAAACAAAGGGGTATCGTTATATGGCTACACCTTC
cdr3_aa: CATNENKGVSLYGYTF

j_call: TRBJ2-5
v_call: TRBV7-5
d_call: NA
clone_size: NA
cdr3_nt: TGTGCCAGAAGCTCACGGGAGACCCAGTACTTC
cdr3_aa: CARSSRETQYF

j_call: TRBJ2-1
v_call: TRBV25-1
d_call: NA
clone_size: NA
cdr3_nt: TGTGCCAGCAGTGAAGGAAAGAGACTCCTATACAATGAGCAGTTCTTC
cdr3_aa: CASSEGKRLLYNEQFF

j_call: TRBJ2-1
v_call: TRBV27
d_call: TRBD2
clone_size: NA
cdr3_nt: TGTGCCAGCAGTTCACCGGGACTAGCGGGCCGAGCGCGGCAGTTCTTC
cdr3_aa: CASSSPGLAGRARQFF

j_call: TRBJ1-5
v_call: TRBV27
d_call: NA
clone_size: NA
cdr3_nt: TGTGCCAGCAGTTTCCCCAGGGATCAGCCCCAGCATTTT
cdr3_aa: CASSFPRDQPQHF